The T cell receptor beta chain described here comes from a study of cytomegalovirus exposure and HLA in healthy donors. The primer mix had 60 Vbeta and 13 Jbeta primers. How the authors handled the data: In a later analysis, of tens of millions of unique beta chains, about 10 million appeared in at least two donors. Libraries were prepared by immunoSEQ multiplex PCR; TCRdb keeps only in-frame clonotypes and omits some of them. D and trimming were read from the DNA, whereas the V and J calls and clone size are those reported in that table. The data contain a few hundred thousand clones, around 85% of them singletons. Remarks on this clone: The antigen is unknown.

Study-level results: In a later analysis, DRB1 alleles had the most associated TCRs; HLA-C alleles the fewest.

Germline lookup yields CDR1 DFQATT and CDR2 SNEGSKA (reference sequence). CDR3 length: 11 amino acids. Unrecorded immune exposure was likely among donors, who were nominally healthy when sampled. The sample consisted of PBMCs. The TCR sequence derives from a girl aged 2 to 9 in good health and CMV-seronegative. This chain connects TRBV20-1 to TRBJ1-2; D remains ambiguous. CDR3 in DNA: TGCCAACTCCCAGGCGACTATGGCTACACCTTC. This encodes CQLPGDYGYTF.